The 24 T cell receptor beta chains given below trace back to one sample, sequenced in a study of neoadjuvant nivolumab and ipilimumab in lung cancer. Profiling relied on immunoSEQ multiplex PCR, and the TCRdb table lists in-frame clones only, not all of them. The sample contains 10,000 to 15,000 clones, approximately 71% of which appear only once. Sequenced material: peripheral blood, taken after neoadjuvant nivolumab, alone or with ipilimumab, at or shortly before surgery. All receptors derive from an adult with non-small cell lung cancer.

This clone has a count of ten or more. J is TRBJ1-2 and V is TRBV29-1; TRBD1 agrees at 8 bases. The CDR3 consists of 13 residues. V lost 6 bases to trimming and J lost 5 bases; unmatched junction nucleotides: 8. Germline V gives CDR1 SQVTM, CDR2 ANQGSEA. The CDR3 sequence: CSVQPGQEYGYTF. The CDR3, as DNA: TGCAGCGTGCAGCCGGGACAGGAGTATGGCTACACCTTC.

The genes are TRBV5-4 and TRBJ2-1; TRBD2 matches at 12 bases. CDR1 and CDR2 (germline): SGHNT, YYREEE (reference sequence). V lost 3 bases, J lost 0 bases, and 7 bases stayed unmatched. The CDR3 consists of 18 residues. The CDR3 is CASSSGLAGLDSYNEQFF. CDR3 nucleotide sequence: TGTGCCAGCAGCTCGGGACTAGCGGGCCTTGACTCCTACAATGAGCAGTTCTTC.

This clone was counted a few times. The V call is TRBV5-1, the J call TRBJ2-1, with 7 bases that match TRBD1. V was pared by 4 bases and J by 9 bases, with 13 bases of the junction left unmatched. This CDR3 has 15 residues. CDR1 is SGHRS and CDR2 is YFSETQ in the germline V gene. The CDR3 here is CASSLTGAGGAEQFF. For the CDR3, the DNA is TGCGCCAGCAGCCTAACAGGGGCAGGTGGCGCTGAGCAGTTCTTC.

The chain is built from TRBV20-1 and TRBJ2-7, with 8 bases lining up with TRBD2. The CDR3 extends over 11 amino acids. With 0 bases clipped from V and 12 bases from J, the junction kept 4 bases outside the gene matches. CDR1 DFQATT and CDR2 SNEGSKA come from the germline V gene (reference sequence). The CDR3 sequence is CSARESGSLYF. The CDR3 region has the DNA TGCAGTGCTAGAGAGAGCGGGAGTTTGTACTTC.

This clone was counted at least ten times. This chain uses TRBV7-6 with TRBJ2-7; unclear D gene. This CDR3 region has 14 residues. From germline, CDR1 is SGHVS and CDR2 FNYEAQ. The V and J ends lost 5 bases and 3 bases respectively, with 14 bases between them. DNA of the CDR3: TGTGCCAGCAGCCCCACTGGGCAAAACTACGAGCAGTACTTC. This codes for CASSPTGQNYEQYF.

The chain joins TRBV30 to TRBJ1-5; a possible D gene is TRBD1 (5 bases). Germline CDR1 reads GTSNPN; CDR2 reads SVGIG (reference sequence). Trimming took off 1 base at V and 5 bases at J, with 15 bases between the two ends. CDR3 length equals 15 residues. CDR3 amino acids: CAWSADRGQDQPQHF. The CDR3 DNA is TGTGCCTGGAGTGCGGACCGGGGCCAGGATCAGCCCCAGCATTTT.

The chain links TRBV14 to TRBJ2-1, with D maybe TRBD2 (5 bases). The V end was cut by 1 base, the J end by 3 bases, with 19 bases between. The CDR3 extends over 18 amino acids. The germline V gene encodes CDR1 SGHDN and CDR2 FVKESK. For the CDR3, the DNA is TGTGCCAGCAGCCAAGTTGGAGGAAGGCTAGCATTCTACAATGAGCAGTTCTTC. It encodes CASSQVGGRLAFYNEQFF.

This clone was seen ten or more times. The chain couples TRBV5-5 to TRBJ2-7, with D perhaps matching TRBD1 (6 bases). The V gene lost 4 bases and the J gene lost 3 bases, with 11 bases spanning the gap. The CDR3 has 13 amino acids. Germline assignment: CDR1 SGHKS and CDR2 YYEKEE (reference sequence). CDR3 sequence reads: CASSLRTVYEQYF. CDR3 coding DNA: TGTGCCAGCAGCCTTCGGACAGTCTACGAGCAGTACTTC.

The gene calls are TRBV29-1 and TRBJ2-5, with 11 bases matching TRBD2. The CDR3 spans 14 residues. V trimming: 5 bases; J trimming: 3 bases; junction bases outside the gene matches: 5. The germline CDR1 and CDR2 sequences are SQVTM and ANQGSEA. The CDR3 loop reads CSVPSGRLKETQYF. The CDR3 DNA reads TGCAGCGTTCCTAGCGGGAGGTTAAAAGAGACCCAGTACTTC.

The rearrangement joins TRBV18 to TRBJ2-7, with 7 bases lining up with TRBD1. Germline V lookup: CDR1 KGHSH, CDR2 LQKENI. J gave up 2 bases and V 3 bases, and 4 bases lay outside the gene matches. This CDR3 region has 14 residues. The CDR3 region has the DNA TGTGCCAGCTCACCCGGGACAGAAGCCTACGAGCAGTACTTC. It is translated as CASSPGTEAYEQYF.

This chain links TRBV11-3 with TRBJ1-1; tentative D call: TRBD1 (5 bases). The V end was cut by 5 bases, the J end by 1 base, with 11 bases between. The CDR3 spans 14 residues. CDR1 is SGHNT, CDR2 YENEEA, per germline. The CDR3 DNA reads TGTGCCAGCAGCCCCGGGACTGGGAACACTGAAGCTTTCTTT. It encodes CASSPGTGNTEAFF.

The chain joins TRBV2 to TRBJ2-5; D call uncertain. The CDR3 runs 12 residues. In germline, CDR1 is SNHLY, CDR2 FYNNEI. The V and J ends lost 0 bases and 5 bases respectively, with 4 bases between them. Written as DNA, the CDR3 is TGTGCCAGCAGTGAAGCCGCGGAGACCCAGTACTTC. Encoded protein: CASSEAAETQYF.

This clone was observed a single time. The chain joins TRBV7-9 to TRBJ2-6; 8 bases line up with TRBD2. Germline V gene sequence: CDR1 SEHNR, CDR2 FQNEAQ (reference sequence). The V segment lost 5 bases and the J segment 2 bases; nucleotides outside the gene matches: 5. This CDR3 is built from 16 residues. The CDR3 protein is CASSLGLAPGANVLTF. As DNA, the CDR3 is TGTGCCAGCAGCCTCGGACTAGCCCCTGGGGCCAACGTCCTGACTTTC.

This clone was picked up a small number of times. The V call is TRBV4-3, the J call TRBJ2-1; D unclear. Germline V gives CDR1 LGHNA, CDR2 YSLEER. The CDR3 has 17 residues. V was shortened by 0 bases and J by 2 bases, with 14 bases between the two germline ends. CDR3 bases: TGCGCCAGCAGCCAAGATCAATCCAACCGAGCCTACAATGAGCAGTTCTTC. Encoded protein: CASSQDQSNRAYNEQFF.

The rearrangement links TRBV7-9 to TRBJ2-7, with TRBD2 matching 14 bases. Trimming removed 4 bases from V and 3 bases from J; junction bases left unmatched: 14. Germline V gene lookup returns CDR1 SEHNR and CDR2 FQNEAQ (reference sequence). The CDR3 contains 19 residues. In nucleotides, the CDR3 is TGTGCCAGCAGCTCGGGGGGGGGACTAGCGGGAGTCAACCGCTACGAGCAGTACTTC. This encodes CASSSGGGLAGVNRYEQYF.

This sequence joins TRBV5-1 and TRBJ1-1; D gene uncertain. This CDR3 is 12 amino acids long. CDR1 and CDR2 from the germline V gene are SGHRS and YFSETQ. V lost 7 bases, J lost 7 bases, and 14 bases lay in between. The CDR3 DNA follows: TGCGCCAGCCGAGCAGACGACGGTGAAGCTTTCTTT. It specifies CASRADDGEAFF.

This chain connects TRBV5-5 to TRBJ2-5, with 10 bases matching TRBD1. V shed 4 bases, J shed 4 bases, and the junction held 7 bases outside the gene matches. This CDR3 spans 15 amino acids. The V gene's germline CDR1 is SGHKS and CDR2 YYEKEE (reference sequence). The CDR3 here is CASSQDRGYGETQYF. In nucleotides, the CDR3 is TGTGCCAGCAGCCAGGACAGGGGGTATGGAGAGACCCAGTACTTC.

The J gene is TRBJ1-3, the V gene TRBV4-3, with D hard to call. The germline CDR1 and CDR2 sequences are LGHNA and YSLEER. V was cut by 2 bases and J by 0 bases, with 5 bases left in between. This CDR3 region has 14 residues. The chain's CDR3 is CASSQPGSGNTIYF. The DNA for the CDR3 is TGCGCCAGCAGCCAACCCGGCTCTGGAAACACCATATATTTT.

This clone has just one count. This chain links TRBV11-2 with TRBJ2-2; 8 positions agree with TRBD1. V gave up 4 bases and J gave up 3 bases; unmatched junction bases: 10. The CDR3 runs 17 residues. Looked up from germline, CDR1 is SGHAT and CDR2 is FQNNGV. The CDR3 DNA follows: TGTGCCAGCAGCTCCCGCTCCGGACAGGGAGACACCGGGGAGCTGTTTTTT. Translation: CASSSRSGQGDTGELFF.

The chain uses TRBV7-9 and TRBJ2-2; 7 bases map to TRBD1. V was clipped by 5 bases and J by 5 bases; unmatched bases: 8. The CDR3 sequence is 15 residues long. Germline-derived CDR1 and CDR2 are SEHNR and FQNEAQ (reference sequence). The CDR3 protein is CASSLSPQGTGELFF. CDR3 nucleotide sequence: TGTGCCAGCAGCCTATCCCCACAGGGGACCGGGGAGCTGTTTTTT.

This clone was counted between two and nine times. The genes are TRBV18 and TRBJ2-2; D assignment may be TRBD1 or TRBD2 (6 bases each). This CDR3 comprises 16 residues. Trimming shortened V by 2 bases and J by 4 bases, and 14 bases separated the two germline ends. CDR1 and CDR2 (germline): KGHSH, LQKENI. DNA for the CDR3: TGTGCCAGCTCACCATTGGGGGGCGTAAGCACCGGGGAGCTGTTTTTT. The encoded protein is CASSPLGGVSTGELFF.

Remarks on this clone: The same CDR3 is also encoded by other DNA sequences in this sample. This chain links TRBV5-1 with TRBJ1-1; no definite D call. Trimming removed 5 bases at V and 3 bases at J, with 5 bases between. The CDR3 covers 11 residues. The V gene's germline CDR1 is SGHRS and CDR2 YFSETQ. CDR3 protein: CASSIDTEAFF. The CDR3 nucleotides read TGCGCCAGCAGTATTGACACTGAAGCTTTCTTT.

This clone was picked up a small number of times. J is TRBJ2-2 and V is TRBV6-5; D is ambiguous. The V gene's germline CDR1 is MNHEY and CDR2 SVGAGI. This CDR3 has 16 residues. Trimming stripped 3 bases from V and 5 bases from J, with 16 bases between. The CDR3 coding sequence is TGTGCCAGCAGTTATTCCCCAGTCATTAAAACCGGGGAGCTGTTTTTT. This encodes CASSYSPVIKTGELFF.

CDR3 protein: CASSFDGSQPQHF. CDR3 DNA sequence: TGCGCCAGCAGCTTTGATGGATCTCAGCCCCAGCATTTT. The chain joins TRBV5-1 to TRBJ1-5; D gene unclear. This CDR3 region has 13 residues. V dropped 2 bases and J dropped 6 bases, with 9 bases sitting between them. Germline CDR1 SGHRS, CDR2 YFSETQ.